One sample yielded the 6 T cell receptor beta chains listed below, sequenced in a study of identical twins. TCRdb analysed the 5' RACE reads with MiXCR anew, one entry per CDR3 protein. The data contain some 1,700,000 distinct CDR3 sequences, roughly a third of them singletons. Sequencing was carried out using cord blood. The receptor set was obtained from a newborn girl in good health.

The CDR3 region has the DNA TGTGCCAGCAGTGACTCTAGCGGGGCCCCCTACGAGCAGTACTTC. This gives the protein CASSDSSGAPYEQYF. This chain links TRBV2 with TRBJ2-7; 9 bases match TRBD2. Germline V lookup: CDR1 SNHLY, CDR2 FYNNEI. This CDR3 is 15 amino acids long. V was pared by 3 bases and J by 2 bases, with 5 bases of the junction left unmatched. Full variable domain (remainder filled in from reference TRBV2 and TRBJ2-7): EPEVTQTPSHQVTQMGQEVILRCVPISNHLYFYWYRQILGQKVEFLVSFYNNEISEKSEIFDDQFSVERPDGSNFTLKIRSTKLEDSAMYFCASSDSSGAPYEQYFGPGTRLTVT.

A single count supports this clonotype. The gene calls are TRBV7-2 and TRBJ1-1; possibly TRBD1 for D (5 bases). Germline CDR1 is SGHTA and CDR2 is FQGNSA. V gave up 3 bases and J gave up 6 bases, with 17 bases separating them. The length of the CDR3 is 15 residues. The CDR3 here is CASSFRPMGRSEAFF. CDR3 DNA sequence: TGTGCCAGCAGCTTCCGCCCAATGGGGCGATCTGAAGCTTTCTTT.

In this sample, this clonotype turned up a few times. CDR3 sequence (DNA): TGTGCCAGCAGCTTAGCCTCAGCCGGGACTCTACAAGAGACCCAGTACTTC. This gives the protein CASSLASAGTLQETQYF. This chain uses TRBV7-2 with TRBJ2-5, with a weak D call TRBD2 (6 bases). This CDR3 has 17 residues. Germline V gene data show CDR1 as SGHTA and CDR2 as FQGNSA. Trimming removed 0 bases from V and 2 bases from J, with 16 bases in between.

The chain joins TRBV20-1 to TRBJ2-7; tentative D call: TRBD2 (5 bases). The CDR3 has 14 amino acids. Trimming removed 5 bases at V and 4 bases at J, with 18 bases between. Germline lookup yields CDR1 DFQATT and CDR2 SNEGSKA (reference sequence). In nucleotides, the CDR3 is TGCAGTGCTCCCCAGGAAGGGAGTAGGTACGAGCAGTACTTC. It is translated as CSAPQEGSRYEQYF.

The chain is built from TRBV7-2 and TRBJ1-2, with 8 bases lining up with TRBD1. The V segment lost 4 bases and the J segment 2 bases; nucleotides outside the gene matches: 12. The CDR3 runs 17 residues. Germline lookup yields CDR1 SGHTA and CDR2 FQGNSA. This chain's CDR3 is CASSSPVRGQGNYGYTF. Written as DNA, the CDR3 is TGTGCCAGCAGCTCGCCGGTCAGGGGGCAGGGGAACTATGGCTACACCTTC.

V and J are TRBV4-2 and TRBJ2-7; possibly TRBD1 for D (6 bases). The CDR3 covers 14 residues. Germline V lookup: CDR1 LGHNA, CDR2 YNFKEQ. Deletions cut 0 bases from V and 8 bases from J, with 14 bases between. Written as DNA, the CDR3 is TGTGCCAGCAGCCAAGATGGGGCAGGGGCTCAGCAGTACTTC. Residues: CASSQDGAGAQQYF.